The rows below give T cell receptor beta chains drawn from one sample of a study of blood T cell repertoires in COVID-19. Profiled with immunoSEQ multiplex PCR; TCRdb holds only in-frame clones, not every one. The repertoire holds under 300,000 clones, with about 90% as singletons. Specimen: peripheral blood. These receptors came from a woman in her forties with acute or convalescent COVID-19. The CDR3 runs from the conserved cysteine through the conserved F or W. D genes are given only for firm matches. Size is stated for part of the rows, as once, few or many counts, or as a class when the clone is expanded.

J,V,D,size,CDR3,DNA
TRBJ1-5,TRBV12-3/TRBV12-4,TRBD1,NA,CASSLQGDQPQHF,TGTGCCAGCAGTTTGCAGGGGGACCAGCCCCAGCATTTT
TRBJ2-2,TRBV2,NA,NA,CASTPYRGEGHGELFF,TGTGCCAGCACCCCCTATCGCGGGGAAGGACACGGGGAGCTGTTTTTT
TRBJ2-3,TRBV4-2,TRBD2,NA,CASSPGSGGGDTDTQYF,TGTGCCAGCAGCCCCGGATCGGGCGGGGGGGACACAGATACGCAGTATTTT
TRBJ2-2,TRBV11-2,NA,NA,CASSLSPGVTTGELFF,TGTGCCAGCAGCTTGTCCCCCGGGGTTACCACCGGGGAGCTGTTTTTT
TRBJ1-2,TRBV19,TRBD1,NA,CASRRGTGVDYGYTF,TGTGCCAGTAGACGCGGGACAGGGGTTGACTATGGCTACACCTTC
TRBJ1-1,TRBV9,NA,NA,CASSVGQANTEAFF,TGTGCCAGCAGCGTAGGTCAAGCCAACACTGAAGCTTTCTTT
TRBJ1-3,TRBV6-6,NA,NA,CASSPNRGVGTKSGNTIYF,TGTGCCAGCAGTCCAAATCGGGGGGTCGGGACAAAGTCTGGAAACACCATATATTTT
TRBJ2-3,TRBV7-2,NA,NA,CASSLPGSGDTQYF,TGTGCCAGCAGCCTCCCCGGGTCGGGGGATACGCAGTATTTT
TRBJ1-1,TRBV30,NA,NA,CACLRAEAFF,TGTGCCTGCTTACGAGCTGAAGCTTTCTTT
TRBJ1-2,TRBV10-3,NA,NA,CAISESRTAYGSYTF,TGTGCCATCAGTGAATCCCGGACAGCCTATGGGAGCTACACCTTC
TRBJ2-2,TRBV4-1,NA,NA,CASRYDRSEGVGGELFF,TGCGCCAGCAGGTACGATCGATCCGAGGGAGTAGGCGGGGAGCTGTTTTTT
TRBJ2-1,TRBV14,NA,NA,CASSQVSPWAGQFF,TGTGCCAGCAGCCAAGTGAGTCCATGGGCGGGTCAGTTCTTC
TRBJ2-1,TRBV9,NA,NA,CASSVVSGSGQFF,TGTGCCAGCAGCGTAGTGTCAGGGTCAGGGCAGTTCTTC
TRBJ2-3,TRBV7-2,NA,NA,CASRKQGGGPYTNTQYF,TGTGCCAGCAGGAAGCAAGGCGGGGGCCCCTACACAAATACGCAGTATTTT
TRBJ2-3,TRBV21-1,NA,NA,CASTISHHREGTDTQYF,TGTGCCAGCACCATCTCCCACCACAGGGAGGGGACAGATACGCAGTATTTT
TRBJ1-1,TRBV29-1,TRBD1,NA,CSVEGQQNTEAFF,TGCAGCGTTGAGGGACAGCAGAACACTGAAGCTTTCTTT
TRBJ1-5,TRBV12-3/TRBV12-4,NA,few,CASSLQGNQPQHF,TGTGCCAGCAGTCTCCAGGGGAATCAGCCCCAGCATTTT
TRBJ1-6,TRBV7-9,NA,NA,CASSPAGLMGNSPLHF,TGTGCCAGCAGCCCGGCGGGACTGATGGGTAATTCACCCCTCCACTTT
TRBJ2-3,TRBV9,TRBD2,NA,CASSFELAGVSDTQYF,TGTGCCAGCAGCTTCGAACTAGCGGGGGTTTCAGATACGCAGTATTTT
TRBJ2-1,TRBV5-1,TRBD2,NA,CASSTGTSGGYNEQFF,TGCGCCAGCAGTACCGGGACTAGCGGAGGGTACAATGAGCAGTTCTTC
TRBJ1-5,TRBV18,TRBD1,NA,CASSPPGGQGSNQPQHF,TGTGCCAGCTCACCCCCTGGTGGACAGGGTAGCAATCAGCCCCAGCATTTT
TRBJ1-1,TRBV3-1/TRBV3-2,NA,once,CASSLGTEAFF,TGTGCCAGCAGTCTCGGGACTGAAGCTTTCTTT
TRBJ1-2,TRBV6-6,TRBD1,NA,CASTGQALHLGYTF,TGTGCCAGCACAGGACAGGCCCTACACCTTGGCTACACCTTC
TRBJ2-2,TRBV30,NA,NA,CAWNLQETGELFF,TGTGCCTGGAATCTACAGGAGACCGGGGAGCTGTTTTTT
TRBJ1-1,TRBV29-1,NA,NA,CSAALSGGNTEAFF,TGCAGCGCCGCATTGTCGGGAGGGAACACTGAAGCTTTCTTT
TRBJ1-2,TRBV25-1,TRBD1,NA,CASSEYSGTVDYTF,TGTGCCAGCAGTGAATATTCCGGGACAGTGGACTACACCTTC
TRBJ1-6,TRBV27,TRBD1,once,CASSLRTGGNNSPLHF,TGTGCCAGCAGTTTACGGACAGGGGGTAATAATTCACCCCTCCACTTT
TRBJ1-1,TRBV5-4,TRBD1,once,CASSFGTGMNTEAFF,TGTGCCAGCAGCTTCGGGACAGGAATGAACACTGAAGCTTTCTTT
TRBJ1-1,TRBV29-1,NA,NA,CSVEQGRGTTEAFF,TGCAGCGTTGAACAAGGGAGAGGAACCACTGAAGCTTTCTTT
TRBJ2-1,TRBV6-6,TRBD1,NA,CASSLGQERVDEQFF,TGTGCCAGCTCACTCGGACAGGAAAGGGTCGATGAGCAGTTCTTC
TRBJ1-2,TRBV5-1,NA,NA,CASSWAPGGGGYTF,TGCGCCAGCAGCTGGGCCCCGGGGGGAGGTGGCTACACCTTC
TRBJ1-6,TRBV5-1,TRBD1,NA,CASSSDRGVSPLHF,TGCGCCAGCAGCTCGGACAGGGGTGTTTCACCCCTCCACTTT
TRBJ2-6,TRBV6-1,TRBD2,NA,CASRLGGAGANVLTF,TGTGCCAGCAGATTGGGAGGGGCCGGGGCCAACGTCCTGACTTTC
TRBJ1-5,TRBV5-6,NA,NA,CASSWGTNSNQPQHF,TGTGCCAGCAGCTGGGGGACTAATAGCAATCAGCCCCAGCATTTT
TRBJ2-3,TRBV18,NA,NA,CASSFREGDTQYF,TGTGCCAGCTCATTCCGAGAGGGAGATACGCAGTATTTT
TRBJ2-5,TRBV15,NA,NA,CATSSLGGAYQETQYF,TGTGCCACCAGCTCCCTGGGTGGGGCTTACCAAGAGACCCAGTACTTC
TRBJ1-1,TRBV13,NA,NA,CASSDGQTEAFF,TGTGCCAGCAGCGACGGACAGACTGAAGCTTTCTTT
TRBJ1-5,TRBV12-5,TRBD1,NA,CASGPPDRVEQPQHF,TGTGCTAGTGGCCCGCCTGACAGGGTTGAGCAGCCCCAGCATTTT
TRBJ1-1,TRBV3-1/TRBV3-2,TRBD1,NA,CASSHLQGANTEAFF,TGTGCCAGCAGCCATCTACAGGGGGCGAACACTGAAGCTTTCTTT
TRBJ1-1,TRBV30,TRBD1,NA,CAWSARQGSTEAFF,TGTGCCTGGAGTGCCAGACAGGGAAGCACTGAAGCTTTCTTT
TRBJ1-2,TRBV4-2,NA,NA,CASSQDRPGEGGYTF,TGTGCCAGCAGCCAAGATCGACCAGGGGAGGGTGGCTACACCTTC
TRBJ1-2,TRBV9,TRBD1,NA,CASSVLGQHLYGYTF,TGTGCCAGCAGCGTATTGGGACAGCACCTCTATGGCTACACCTTC
TRBJ1-4,TRBV25-1,TRBD1,NA,CASRQGTATNEKLFF,TGTGCCAGCAGACAGGGGACTGCAACTAATGAAAAACTGTTTTTT
TRBJ1-1,TRBV27,TRBD1,NA,CASSLFAGGGTEAFF,TGTGCCAGCAGTTTATTTGCAGGGGGCGGCACTGAAGCTTTCTTT
TRBJ1-1,TRBV13,TRBD1,NA,CASSRTGGTEAFF,TGTGCCAGCAGCAGGACAGGGGGCACTGAAGCTTTCTTT
TRBJ2-1,TRBV11-2,TRBD2,NA,CASSVRLAGSYNEQFF,TGTGCCAGCAGCGTCAGACTAGCGGGCTCCTACAATGAGCAGTTCTTC
TRBJ1-5,TRBV7-8,NA,NA,CASSLSGGFIQPQHF,TGTGCCAGCAGCTTATCGGGGGGCTTCATCCAGCCCCAGCATTTT
TRBJ2-1,TRBV18,TRBD2,NA,CASSPPSGTIYNEQFF,TGTGCCAGCTCACCCCCTAGCGGGACCATCTACAATGAGCAGTTCTTC
TRBJ1-5,TRBV9,TRBD1,NA,CASSAGYPGQGGQPQHF,TGTGCCAGCAGCGCCGGATACCCCGGACAGGGAGGTCAGCCCCAGCATTTT
TRBJ2-3,TRBV7-6,TRBD2,NA,CASSLSGGAYDTQYF,TGTGCCAGCAGCTTGAGCGGGGGGGCTTACGATACGCAGTATTTT